This is a list of T cell receptor beta chains from one sample in a study of T-cell memory formation after mild COVID-19. MiXCR was run by TCRdb on the 5' RACE reads, yielding one entry per CDR3 protein. This sample has 300,000 to 400,000 distinct CDR3 sequences, with 15% found just once. The sample comprised PBMCs or a T cell subset sorted from them (not recorded which). These receptors were collected from a man between 18 and 35 years old who had mild COVID-19 (a few samples of this study predate the infection). Cell type and time point are not known. CDR3s include the opening cysteine and the closing phenylalanine or tryptophan. D genes are given only for firm matches. Some rows have no size entry. The others give once, few or many, or a class for an expanded clone.

size	V	D	J	DNA	CDR3
few	TRBV29-1	TRBD1	TRBJ1-4	TGCAGCGTTGGGGGGACAGGGGGCTATAATGAAAAACTGTTTTTT	CSVGGTGGYNEKLFF
NA	TRBV5-1	NA	TRBJ2-1	TGCGCCAGCAGCGTGGGACCGCCTTCCTCCTACAATGAGCAGTTCTTC	CASSVGPPSSYNEQFF
NA	TRBV2	NA	TRBJ2-4	TGTGCCAGCAGAGAAACTCAGGGACAAGAACCCAAAAACATTCAGTACTTC	CASRETQGQEPKNIQYF
NA	TRBV3-1	NA	TRBJ2-1	TGTGCCAGCAGCCACTCGATGGAGGGTAATGAGCAGTTCTTC	CASSHSMEGNEQFF
NA	TRBV12-3/TRBV12-4	TRBD1	TRBJ1-4	TGTGCCAGCACCCCGGGACAGGGGAATGAAAAACTGTTTTTT	CASTPGQGNEKLFF
NA	TRBV28	NA	TRBJ1-3	TGTGCCAGCAGTCCCGGCGGGGGAAGAGGAAACACCATATATTTT	CASSPGGGRGNTIYF
many	TRBV7-9	NA	TRBJ2-7	TGTGCCAGCAGCTTAGTGGGTGGTGGGGCCTACGAGCAGTACTTC	CASSLVGGGAYEQYF
NA	TRBV20-1	TRBD2	TRBJ2-3	TGCAGTGCTAGAGATCGGGAGGAAAGCACAGATACGCAGTATTTT	CSARDREESTDTQYF
few	TRBV4-1	TRBD1	TRBJ1-4	TGCGCCAGCAGCCCAAAAGCCGGGACAGGGCTTGAAAAACTGTTTTTT	CASSPKAGTGLEKLFF
NA	TRBV12-3/TRBV12-4	NA	TRBJ2-1	TGTGCCAGCGGCAACTCCGAGGCGGGGCTAGGTGAGCAGTTCTTC	CASGNSEAGLGEQFF
NA	TRBV6-5	TRBD1	TRBJ1-3	TGTGCCAGCAGGCGGGACAGGGGGGACACCATATATTTT	CASRRDRGDTIYF
NA	TRBV6-5	TRBD1	TRBJ1-2	TGTGCCAGCAGTACACCCTCCCGGGACAGGGGTGGCTACACCTTC	CASSTPSRDRGGYTF
few	TRBV6-6	NA	TRBJ1-4	TGTGCCAGCAGACAATGGACAGTTAATGAAAAACTGTTTTTT	CASRQWTVNEKLFF
once	TRBV27	NA	TRBJ1-5	TGTGCCAGCAGTTTATACCAGGCCCAGCCCCAGCATTTT	CASSLYQAQPQHF
once	TRBV10-2	TRBD1	TRBJ2-5	TGCGCCAGCCAAATCCCGGGACAGGGCCTCGTCCAGACCCAGTACTTC	CASQIPGQGLVQTQYF
NA	TRBV6-2/TRBV6-3	TRBD1	TRBJ1-1	TGTGCCAGCAGCATTTCACAGGGGTCGGCGGAAGCTTTCTTT	CASSISQGSAEAFF
few	TRBV7-2	TRBD2	TRBJ2-2	TGTGCCAGCAGCTGGGAGCGGGGGGCAGGGACCGGGGAGCTGTTTTTT	CASSWERGAGTGELFF
NA	TRBV2	NA	TRBJ1-5	TGTGCCAGCAGTGAACGGCAAGCCGGCGGTACGCCCCAGCATTTT	CASSERQAGGTPQHF
few	TRBV12-3/TRBV12-4	TRBD1	TRBJ1-6	TGTGCCAGCAGGACAGGGGGTTATTCACCCCTCCACTTT	CASRTGGYSPLHF
many	TRBV12-3/TRBV12-4	NA	TRBJ2-2	TGTGCCAGCAGTTTCCAGGGCGCCGGGGAGCTGTTTTTT	CASSFQGAGELFF
NA	TRBV7-2	TRBD2	TRBJ2-1	TGTGCCAGCAGGCAGACGTTAGCGGGGGGGAGGAATGAGCAGTTATTC	CASRQTLAGGRNEQLF
many	TRBV11-2	NA	TRBJ2-3	TGTGCCAGCAGCTGGGGGCTTGGAGATACGCAGTATTTT	CASSWGLGDTQYF
NA	TRBV19	NA	TRBJ1-2	TGTGCCACCCGGACAGAATCTTATGGCTACACCTTC	CATRTESYGYTF
NA	TRBV10-3	TRBD1	TRBJ2-7	TGTGCCATCAGTGCCGGGGACAGGCTAACCGAGCAGTACTTC	CAISAGDRLTEQYF
few	TRBV7-9	TRBD2	TRBJ2-3	TGTGCCAGCAGCAGCTCTAGCGGGGGGCCGGGAGATACGCAGTATTTT	CASSSSSGGPGDTQYF
few	TRBV9	NA	TRBJ2-1	TGTGCCAGCAGCGTAGCTGGGGTGCATGAGCAGTTCTTC	CASSVAGVHEQFF
once	TRBV7-2	NA	TRBJ1-1	TGTGCCAGCAGCTTAGGGAGGGGCTGGGATGAAGCTTTCTTT	CASSLGRGWDEAFF
NA	TRBV20-1	NA	TRBJ1-6	TGCAGTGCTAGCCGGGGGAGTAATTCACCCCTCCACTTT	CSASRGSNSPLHF
NA	TRBV4-2	NA	TRBJ1-3	TGTGCCAGCAGCCAATCGGGTGGAAACACCATATATTTT	CASSQSGGNTIYF
few	TRBV24-1	TRBD1	TRBJ1-1	TGTGCCACCAGAGGTGCAGGGGGAACTGAAGCTTTCTTT	CATRGAGGTEAFF
few	TRBV12-3/TRBV12-4	TRBD1	TRBJ1-2	TGTGCCAGCAGTTTCGGACAGGCAGGACTCTATGGCTACACCTTC	CASSFGQAGLYGYTF
few	TRBV5-1	NA	TRBJ2-6	TGCGCCAGCAGCTTGGATCCGGGCTCTGGGGCCAACGTCCTGACTTTC	CASSLDPGSGANVLTF
NA	TRBV11-2	TRBD1	TRBJ2-2	TGTGCCAGCAGCTTAAACCGGGACAGTCCTTTTAACACCGGGGAGCTGTTTTTT	CASSLNRDSPFNTGELFF
few	TRBV20-1	NA	TRBJ2-1	TGCAGTGCTAGAGGGGGGGACGCCGCCTCCTACAATGAGCAGTTCTTC	CSARGGDAASYNEQFF
NA	TRBV20-1	NA	TRBJ1-1	TGCAGTGCTGGAGGTGGGGAAGCGCGAAACACTGAAGCTTTCTTT	CSAGGGEARNTEAFF